These 16 T cell receptor beta chains came from one sample sequenced in a study of cytomegalovirus exposure and HLA in healthy donors (dated by TCRdb to 2016 to 2017). Preparation of the library involved the immunoSEQ multiplex PCR assay. For the multiplex PCR, a mixture combining 60 forward primers for TCR Vbeta segments and 13 reverse primers for TCR Jbeta segments was used. TCRdb limited this immuneACCESS table to in-frame rearrangements with V and J called. A share of clones is missing; checked studies link under half to unresolved V genes, and the rest is unexplained. The sample table records about 180,000 clones; approximately 80% of these occur just once. The ten top clones hold about 1.5% of the sample. Sequencing was performed on PBMCs. The receptors stem from a man between 18 and 35 years old in good health and CMV-seronegative.

The gene calls are TRBV30 and TRBJ2-7, with 8 bases lining up with TRBD1. CDR1 and CDR2 from the germline V gene are GTSNPN and SVGIG (reference sequence). There are 12 residues in the CDR3. J was trimmed by 5 bases and V by 5 bases; bases with no gene match: 5. CDR3 sequence (DNA): TGTGCCTGGGACAGGGGTTACGACGAGCAGTACTTC. It codes for CAWDRGYDEQYF.

The chain couples TRBV6-1 to TRBJ2-1, with 9 bases aligning to TRBD2. Unmatched junction bases numbered 6, after V lost 3 bases and J lost 3 bases. CDR1 and CDR2 from the germline V gene are MNHNS and SASEGT. The CDR3 is 16 residues long. The DNA of the CDR3 is TGTGCCAGCAGTGAGGAGGCGGGGGGGCTCTACAATGAGCAGTTCTTC. Its protein product is CASSEEAGGLYNEQFF.

V gene TRBV30 combines with J gene TRBJ2-7, with 7 positions matching TRBD2. Per germline, CDR1 GTSNPN and CDR2 SVGIG (reference sequence). The CDR3 length is 13 residues. V gave up 2 bases and J gave up 4 bases; unmatched junction bases: 5. The CDR3 here is CAWSSTSPYEQYF. Here the CDR3 DNA reads TGTGCCTGGAGTTCGACTAGCCCATACGAGCAGTACTTC.

The chain links TRBV2 to TRBJ1-1; D is possibly TRBD1 (5 bases). Germline V gives CDR1 SNHLY, CDR2 FYNNEI. The CDR3 length is 12 residues. V lost 6 bases and J 7 bases, leaving 12 bases between the germline ends. The CDR3 nucleotides read TGTGCCAGCAGCGGCGGCAGGGATGAAGCTTTCTTT. Its translation is CASSGGRDEAFF.

Comments on this clone: Other DNA sequences in the same sample also yield this CDR3. The chain has TRBV30 and TRBJ2-1; possibly TRBD2 for D (5 bases). CDR1 is GTSNPN and CDR2 is SVGIG in the germline V gene (reference sequence). V lost 2 bases to trimming and J lost 2 bases, with 13 bases between them. There are 15 residues in the CDR3. Here the CDR3 reads CAWSPLAGAYNEQFF. The CDR3 region has the DNA TGTGCCTGGAGTCCGTTGGCGGGTGCCTACAATGAGCAGTTCTTC. Full variable domain (missing parts from reference TRBV30 and TRBJ2-1): SQTIHQWPATLVQPVGSPLSLECTVEGTSNPNLYWYRQAAGRGLQLLFYSVGIGQISSEVPQNLSASRPQDRQFILSSKKLLLSDSGFYLCAWSPLAGAYNEQFFGPGTRLTVL.

V and J are TRBV4-1 and TRBJ2-3; 9 nucleotides match TRBD2. With V trimmed by 0 bases and J by 2 bases, 6 bases remained unmatched. The CDR3 has 17 residues. Per germline, CDR1 MGHRA and CDR2 YSYEKL. CDR3 sequence reads: CASSQDRAGGVTDTQYF. The CDR3 region has the DNA TGCGCCAGCAGCCAAGATAGGGCGGGAGGGGTCACAGATACGCAGTATTTT.

The CDR3 is CASRQGVGNTIYF. The CDR3 nucleotides are TGTGCCAGCCGGCAGGGTGTCGGAAACACCATATATTTT. The chain uses TRBV6-1 and TRBJ1-3, with D possibly being TRBD1 (5 bases). CDR1 and CDR2 from the germline V gene are MNHNS and SASEGT. V gave up 8 bases and J gave up 4 bases, with 12 bases separating them. The CDR3 length is 13 residues.

This rearrangement joins TRBV5-1 to TRBJ2-7, with 7 bases matching TRBD2. V was pared by 1 base and J by 1 base, with 5 bases of the junction left unmatched. Germline CDR1 is SGHRS and CDR2 is YFSETQ. The CDR3 totals 15 residues. CDR3 nucleotide sequence: TGCGCCAGCAGCTTGTTGTCTAGCGGTTCCTACGAGCAGTACTTC. Encoded protein: CASSLLSSGSYEQYF.

This chain links TRBV4-2 with TRBJ1-3; D might be TRBD1 (5 bases). V dropped 0 bases and J dropped 0 bases, with 12 bases sitting between them. Germline V CDR1 and CDR2: LGHNA, YNFKEQ. The CDR3 extends over 17 amino acids. The CDR3 is CASSQDGALLSGNTIYF. For the CDR3, the DNA is TGTGCCAGCAGCCAAGATGGGGCCCTACTCTCTGGAAACACCATATATTTT.

The CDR3 DNA is TGTGCCAGCAGTTCCCCGGGACAGTTCCACGAGCAGTACTTC. The encoded protein is CASSSPGQFHEQYF. The rearrangement joins TRBV27 to TRBJ2-7, with TRBD1 matching over 7 bases. Germline V gives CDR1 MNHEY, CDR2 SMNVEV (reference sequence). There are 14 residues in the CDR3. Losses at the gene ends were 4 bases for V and 5 bases for J; bases not matched to a gene: 8.

V is TRBV7-2 and J is TRBJ1-1; TRBD1 agrees at 7 bases. CDR1 SGHTA and CDR2 FQGNSA come from the germline V gene. V dropped 3 bases and J dropped 2; count of bases not matched to a gene: 9. The CDR3 has 16 residues. The CDR3 region is CASSFGTEVFNTEAFF. Written as DNA, the CDR3 is TGTGCCAGCAGCTTCGGGACAGAAGTGTTTAACACTGAAGCTTTCTTT.

The chain joins TRBV6-1 to TRBJ1-1, with a weak D call TRBD1 (6 bases). The V end lost 6 bases, the J end lost 0 bases, and 11 bases lay between the germline ends. The V gene's germline CDR1 is MNHNS and CDR2 SASEGT. The length of the CDR3 is 14 residues. As DNA, the CDR3 is TGTGCCAGCAGGTTAGGGGGTATGAACACTGAAGCTTTCTTT. Protein sequence: CASRLGGMNTEAFF.

The genes are TRBV5-6 and TRBJ1-2; the match to TRBD1 covers 9 bases. Unmatched junction bases numbered 5, after V lost 4 bases and J lost 4 bases. This CDR3 is built from 14 residues. The germline V gene encodes CDR1 SGHDT and CDR2 YYEEEE. The CDR3 DNA sequence: TGTGCCAGCAGCCGGGGACAGGGAGGCTATGGCTACACCTTC. Translating it yields CASSRGQGGYGYTF.

The rearrangement joins TRBV9 to TRBJ1-5, with D hard to call. This CDR3 region has 15 residues. The germline gives CDR1 SGDLS, CDR2 YYNGEE. With 1 base removed from V and 0 bases from J, the gap between germline ends came to 8 bases. CDR3 region: CASSVSGYSNQPQHF. The CDR3 DNA sequence: TGTGCCAGCAGCGTATCGGGTTATAGCAATCAGCCCCAGCATTTT.

For the CDR3, the DNA is TGTGCCAGAAGCCCGGCTGGACACATGAACACTGAAGCTTTCTTT. Translated, it gives CARSPAGHMNTEAFF. The chain couples TRBV5-3 to TRBJ1-1; TRBD1 is a possible D gene (5 bases). TRBV5-3 is recorded as an ORF, its role being uncertain. The CDR3 runs to 15 residues. V was pared by 4 bases and J by 0 bases, with 13 bases between.

The chain uses TRBV30 and TRBJ2-1; 9 nucleotides agree with TRBD1. After removal of 0 bases from V and 7 bases from J, the junction contained 4 bases not matched to a gene. Per the germline V gene, CDR1 is GTSNPN and CDR2 is SVGIG (reference sequence). The CDR3 totals 14 residues. The CDR3 region is CAWSVLGTGNEQFF. CDR3 bases: TGTGCCTGGAGTGTACTTGGGACAGGGAATGAGCAGTTCTTC.